This TCR beta chain originates from a study of graft-versus-host responses after intestinal transplantation. The overall study: Anti-thymocyte globulin induction, then tacrolimus and steroids for approximately 3 years, went to all recipients.

Proliferating responders of the CD3+CD4+ and CD3+CD8+ phenotypes with low CFSE were sorted after the reaction. Notes on the study in general: Early post-transplant declines in HvG were associated with peak levels of circulating GvH clones. GvH clones surfaced in recipient marrow, some emerging earlier in ileum or blood.

Here immunoSEQ multiplex PCR was the method, and the copy in TCRdb shows in-frame clones only, minus some. The sample has about 19,000 clones, 38% seen once. In its sample, this clone is medium-sized. This sample comprised alloreactive CD4+ T cells from a mixed lymphocyte reaction culture, obtained before intestinal transplant. The subset denotes: CFSE-low proliferating T cells sorted from approximately six-day pre-transplant mixed lymphocyte reaction (GvH or HvG direction). This receptor was identified in a human patient who received an intestinal transplant.

DNA of the CDR3: TGTGCCAGCAGCTTGGCCGTTGCGGGGGGGCCCTACGAGCAGTACTTC. This encodes CASSLAVAGGPYEQYF. The chain combines TRBV5-4 with TRBJ2-7; 9 bases match TRBD2. Per the germline V gene, CDR1 is SGHNT and CDR2 is YYREEE (reference sequence). V shed 0 bases, J shed 2 bases, and the junction held 6 bases outside the gene matches. CDR3 length equals 16 residues.